The 28 T cell receptor beta chains below all came from one sample that was sequenced in a study of shared clonotypes between healthy human individuals (TCRdb year 2020). The library came from the immunoSEQ multiplex PCR assay. TCRdb took this table from immuneACCESS and kept in-frame rearrangements with V and J called. Such tables lack part of the clones; where checked against another copy, unresolved V genes explain under half of the gap, and the rest is unexplained. This sample lists some 2,500,000 clones; roughly 93% were detected once. More than 0.35% of the sample lies in the top ten. The sequencing sample was made of naive CD4+ T cells from PBMCs. Explained via the paper, the cell subset or site label denotes: CD45RA+ positively selected. Source of these receptors: a man younger than 35 in good health. Some clones in this sample may be carry-over from other donors' samples.

The CDR3 DNA is TGTGCCAGCAGTTTAGAACGGCGATACACCTTC. Translated, it gives CASSLERRYTF. The chain uses TRBV28 and TRBJ1-2; D call uncertain. Germline V CDR1 and CDR2: MDHEN, SYDVKM. V gave up 2 bases and J gave up 11 bases, with 9 bases separating them. This CDR3 contains 11 residues.

The chain joins TRBV14 to TRBJ1-2; D gene uncertain. This CDR3 is 15 amino acids long. Germline V lookup: CDR1 SGHDN, CDR2 FVKESK. V lost 1 base and J lost 6, with 15 bases in between. As DNA, the CDR3 is TGTGCCAGCAGCCAAGGCGGGCGGCCAGCGGATGGCTACACCTTC. Its protein product is CASSQGGRPADGYTF.

The gene calls are TRBV5-1 and TRBJ2-1, with 7 bases identical to TRBD1. The CDR3 runs to 15 residues. Germline assignment: CDR1 SGHRS and CDR2 YFSETQ. J lost 7 bases, V lost 3 bases, and 10 bases had no gene match. CDR3 sequence: CASSSDRERGNEQFF. Written as DNA, the CDR3 is TGCGCCAGCAGCTCCGACAGGGAGAGGGGGAATGAGCAGTTCTTC. Combining the CDR3 with reference TRBV5-1 and TRBJ2-1 gives the whole variable domain KAGVTQTPRYLIKTRGQQVTLSCSPISGHRSVSWYQQTPGQGLQFLFEYFSETQRNKGNFPGRFSGRQFSNSRSEMNVSTLELGDSALYLCASSSDRERGNEQFFGPGTRLTVL.

This chain uses TRBV2 with TRBJ2-5; no definite D call. Looked up from germline, CDR1 is SNHLY and CDR2 is FYNNEI. The length of the CDR3 is 12 residues. Trimming pared 4 bases from V and 5 bases from J, leaving 8 bases between. The CDR3: CASSVERETQYF. As DNA, the CDR3 is TGTGCCAGCAGTGTCGAAAGGGAGACCCAGTACTTC.

The table lists this clone with a few counts. The rearrangement links TRBV14 to TRBJ1-1; D is undetermined. Germline assignment: CDR1 SGHDN and CDR2 FVKESK. CDR3 length: 13 residues. V dropped 4 bases and J dropped 8 bases, with 14 bases sitting between them. CDR3 amino acids: CASSLLGRGEAFF. In DNA, the CDR3 is TGTGCCAGCAGCCTCTTAGGGAGAGGAGAAGCTTTCTTT.

The rearrangement joins TRBV5-4 to TRBJ2-4; 7 bases align to TRBD2. J lost 0 bases, V lost 4 bases, and 13 bases had no gene match. The CDR3 extends over 18 amino acids. The V gene's germline CDR1 is SGHNT and CDR2 YYREEE (reference sequence). CDR3 sequence: CASSPLAGVIGAKNIQYF. The CDR3 bases are TGTGCCAGCAGCCCTCTCGCGGGAGTCATTGGAGCCAAAAACATTCAGTACTTC.

The rearrangement joins TRBV7-9 to TRBJ2-7, with 7 bases matching TRBD2. The germline V gene encodes CDR1 SEHNR and CDR2 FQNEAQ (reference sequence). V lost 7 bases and J lost 2; bases outside the gene matches: 14. CDR3 length: 16 residues. CDR3 coding DNA: TGTGCCAGCACCCGGGGGGTGGCTAGCGGAGCCTACGAGCAGTACTTC. It is translated as CASTRGVASGAYEQYF.

J is TRBJ1-2 and V is TRBV19; D is unresolved. The CDR3 spans 13 residues. The germline V gene encodes CDR1 LNHDA and CDR2 SQIVND (reference sequence). The V gene lost 6 bases and the J gene lost 4 bases, with 12 bases spanning the gap. The CDR3 region is CASSSLEIYGYTF. The CDR3 coding sequence is TGTGCCAGTAGCAGTTTAGAGATCTATGGCTACACCTTC. Filled out from reference TRBV19 and TRBJ1-2, the complete variable domain reads DGGITQSPKYLFRKEGQNVTLSCEQNLNHDAMYWYRQDPGQGLRLIYYSQIVNDFQKGDIAEGYSVSREKKESFPLTVTSAQKNPTAFYLCASSSLEIYGYTFGSGTRLTVV.

This clone was seen just once. The chain is built from TRBV19 and TRBJ1-1; TRBD1 agrees at 9 bases. Per the germline V gene, CDR1 is LNHDA and CDR2 is SQIVND (reference sequence). Unmatched junction bases numbered 15, after V lost 7 bases and J lost 0 bases. This CDR3 comprises 18 residues. The CDR3 sequence: CASNPGQGIIGMNTEAFF. CDR3 coding DNA: TGTGCCAGTAACCCGGGACAGGGAATAATCGGGATGAACACTGAAGCTTTCTTT.

V is TRBV18 and J is TRBJ2-2; 7 bases align to TRBD1. The length of the CDR3 is 16 residues. CDR1 KGHSH and CDR2 LQKENI come from the germline V gene. With V trimmed by 0 bases and J by 5 bases, 6 bases remained unmatched. The CDR3 loop is CASSPPGGLFTGELFF. CDR3 nucleotides: TGTGCCAGCTCACCACCAGGGGGCCTGTTTACCGGGGAGCTGTTTTTT.

With regard to this clone: Other DNA sequences within the sample encode an identical CDR3. Written as DNA, the CDR3 is TGTGCCAGCTCACCATTAGGAAGCTCCTACAATGAGCAGTTCTTC. This translates into CASSPLGSSYNEQFF. V usage is TRBV18 and J usage is TRBJ2-1; D ambiguous. V lost 2 bases, J lost 0 bases, and 8 bases lay in between. Germline V gene data show CDR1 as KGHSH and CDR2 as LQKENI. The CDR3 consists of 15 residues.

The V call is TRBV5-1, the J call TRBJ1-4, with 7 bases lining up with TRBD1. CDR1 SGHRS and CDR2 YFSETQ come from the germline V gene. There are 17 residues in the CDR3. Germline trimming cut 4 bases from V and 0 bases from J; bases unmatched to any gene: 9. CDR3 nucleotides: TGCGCCAGCAGCCGGGGGGGACAGATCACAACTAATGAAAAACTGTTTTTT. Encoded protein: CASSRGGQITTNEKLFF.

The chain joins TRBV27 to TRBJ2-5; 7 bases are shared with TRBD2. J was trimmed by 4 bases and V by 5 bases; bases with no gene match: 10. The CDR3 is 15 residues long. Germline-derived CDR1 and CDR2 are MNHEY and SMNVEV (reference sequence). CDR3 sequence: CASSTLGGRTETQYF. CDR3 DNA: TGTGCCAGCAGTACCCTTGGCGGGAGAACAGAGACCCAGTACTTC.

This clone appeared once. Other DNA variants within this sample encode the same CDR3. This rearrangement joins TRBV7-9 to TRBJ2-3; D unclear. CDR1 SEHNR and CDR2 FQNEAQ come from the germline V gene (reference sequence). Trimming shortened V by 4 bases and J by 3 bases, and 11 bases separated the two germline ends. This CDR3 has 14 amino acids. CDR3 sequence reads: CASSSSGTTDTQYF. The CDR3 coding sequence is TGTGCCAGCAGCTCGTCGGGCACGACAGATACGCAGTATTTT.

The V gene is TRBV7-9, the J gene TRBJ2-7, with a weak D call TRBD1 (6 bases). This CDR3 has 15 amino acids. CDR1 and CDR2 (germline): SEHNR, FQNEAQ (reference sequence). V was shortened by 5 bases and J by 3 bases, with 17 bases between the two germline ends. CDR3 sequence: CASSHRGGFIYEQYF. CDR3 DNA: TGTGCCAGCAGCCATCGAGGGGGATTCATCTACGAGCAGTACTTC. The full variable domain, in which reference TRBV7-9 and TRBJ2-7 provide the parts outside the CDR3, is DTGVSQNPRHKITKRGQNVTFRCDPISEHNRLYWYRQTLGQGPEFLTYFQNEAQLEKSRLLSDRFSAERPKGSFSTLEIQRTEQGDSAMYLCASSHRGGFIYEQYFGPGTRLTVT.

Notes on this clone: Within the sample, other DNA sequences also encode this same CDR3. The chain joins TRBV2 to TRBJ2-3, with 8 bases identical to TRBD2. This CDR3 spans 14 amino acids. Germline loops: CDR1 SNHLY, CDR2 FYNNEI. J gave up 3 bases and V 6 bases, and 5 bases lay outside the gene matches. CDR3 in amino acids: CASSGLAGTDTQYF. Here the CDR3 DNA reads TGTGCCAGCAGCGGACTAGCAGGGACAGATACGCAGTATTTT.

The CDR3 DNA follows: TGTGCCAGCAGTTTGGGCGGGAGGGCGGAGACCCAGTACTTC. It yields the protein CASSLGGRAETQYF. This chain connects TRBV28 to TRBJ2-5; 9 bases are a match to TRBD2. The length of the CDR3 is 14 residues. Germline values: CDR1 MDHEN, CDR2 SYDVKM. After removal of 3 bases from V and 5 bases from J, the junction contained 4 bases not matched to a gene.

The chain joins TRBV9 to TRBJ2-2; D not resolved. Trimming left V 3 bases short and J 7 bases short, with 16 bases between. CDR1 and CDR2 from the germline V gene are SGDLS and YYNGEE. This CDR3 spans 15 amino acids. CDR3 bases: TGTGCCAGCAGCGCGCGTAGGGTTAGTAACGGGGAGCTGTTTTTT. Translating gives CASSARRVSNGELFF.

This chain joins TRBV5-6 and TRBJ1-3, with D unclear. V lost 2 bases and J 0 bases, leaving 6 bases between the germline ends. The CDR3 is 14 residues long. Per germline, CDR1 SGHDT and CDR2 YYEEEE. DNA for the CDR3: TGTGCCAGCAGCTTCCTAGACTCTGGAAACACCATATATTTT. As protein: CASSFLDSGNTIYF.

This clone was detected only once. The chain couples TRBV2 to TRBJ2-7, with 11 bases matching TRBD1. V gave up 6 bases and J gave up 6 bases; unmatched junction bases: 7. This CDR3 is 14 amino acids long. Germline V gene data show CDR1 as SNHLY and CDR2 as FYNNEI. The CDR3 loop reads CASSAGTGGGEQYF. In nucleotides, the CDR3 is TGTGCCAGCAGCGCCGGGACAGGGGGTGGCGAGCAGTACTTC.

In DNA form, the CDR3 reads TGCGCCAGCAGCTTGGTAGCGGGTTATACGGCCCAAGAGACCCAGTACTTC. This sequence encodes CASSLVAGYTAQETQYF. This sequence joins TRBV5-1 and TRBJ2-5; 7 bases align to TRBD2. CDR1 is SGHRS, CDR2 YFSETQ, per germline. There are 17 residues in the CDR3. V shed 0 bases, J shed 1 base, and the junction held 9 bases outside the gene matches.

This clone appeared a few times. The V and J genes are TRBV19 and TRBJ1-1, with a weak D call TRBD1 (5 bases). Trimming shortened V by 6 bases and J by 4 bases, and 15 bases separated the two germline ends. Looked up from germline, CDR1 is LNHDA and CDR2 is SQIVND (reference sequence). CDR3 length: 14 residues. In DNA form, the CDR3 reads TGTGCCAGTAGCTCCCGCAGGGTTGTCACTGAAGCTTTCTTT. Its protein is CASSSRRVVTEAFF.

The rearrangement uses TRBV7-3 and TRBJ2-1, with 12 bases that match TRBD2. The CDR3 spans 15 residues. After removal of 5 bases from V and 9 bases from J, the junction contained 8 bases not matched to a gene. Germline loops: CDR1 SGHTA, CDR2 FQGTGA. The CDR3 DNA follows: TGTGCCAGCAGCCCGGGACTAGCGGGCTTAAGTGAGCAGTTCTTC. It is translated as CASSPGLAGLSEQFF.

The rearrangement links TRBV9 to TRBJ2-5, with D tentatively TRBD1 or TRBD2 (6 bases each). V was cut by 0 bases and J by 5 bases, with 14 bases left in between. The CDR3 spans 15 residues. In germline, CDR1 is SGDLS, CDR2 YYNGEE. The CDR3 bases are TGTGCCAGCAGCGTAGCCGAGCAGGGGAGGGAGACCCAGTACTTC. Its protein is CASSVAEQGRETQYF.

V gene TRBV28 combines with J gene TRBJ1-1; no clear D. Trimming removed 5 bases at V and 4 bases at J, with 17 bases between. Germline V gives CDR1 MDHEN, CDR2 SYDVKM. The CDR3 is made up of 15 amino acids. The CDR3 sequence: CASSPRPERLTEAFF. The CDR3 region has the DNA TGTGCCAGCAGTCCCCGACCAGAGCGGCTCACTGAAGCTTTCTTT. Full variable domain (outside the CDR3, taken from reference TRBV28 and TRBJ1-1): DVKVTQSSRYLVKRTGEKVFLECVQDMDHENMFWYRQDPGLGLRLIYFSYDVKMKEKGDIPEGYSVSREKKERFSLILESASTNQTSMYLCASSPRPERLTEAFFGQGTRLTVV.

The chain uses TRBV4-2 and TRBJ2-7; no clear D. The V and J ends lost 1 base and 2 bases respectively, with 12 bases between them. The CDR3 has 15 amino acids. Germline CDR1 and CDR2: LGHNA and YNFKEQ. CDR3 residues: CASSQAAARTYEQYF. CDR3 in DNA: TGTGCCAGCAGCCAAGCGGCGGCCAGGACCTACGAGCAGTACTTC.

The gene calls are TRBV5-1 and TRBJ2-5; possible D gene TRBD2, 5 bases. The CDR3 extends over 16 amino acids. V gave up 1 base and J gave up 4 bases, with 17 bases separating them. From germline, CDR1 is SGHRS and CDR2 YFSETQ. This chain's CDR3 is CASSLRETRVGETQYF. The CDR3, as DNA: TGCGCCAGCAGCTTGAGGGAGACCCGAGTTGGAGAGACCCAGTACTTC.

The chain has TRBV4-3 and TRBJ2-7, with D hard to call. V lost 0 bases to trimming and J lost 1 base, with 7 bases between them. This CDR3 contains 14 residues. Germline CDR1 LGHNA, CDR2 YSLEER. The CDR3 here is CASSQEVQSYEQYF. The CDR3 DNA reads as TGCGCCAGCAGCCAAGAAGTACAGTCCTACGAGCAGTACTTC.